The sequence of this T cell receptor (beta chain) was determined in a study of early T cells in non-severe SARS-CoV-2 infection. Study at large: Alpha and beta chains were unpaired, from unsorted whole-blood bulk RNA.

cDNA molecules, individually, were tagged with unique molecular identifiers. Each CDR3 protein gets one entry after TCRdb re-called the 5' RACE reads with MiXCR. The data hold about 80,000 distinct CDR3 sequences, with roughly an eighth observed a single time. This clonotype has a count of ten or more. The target antigen is unknown. General study results and limits: Private and CD4 specificities were missed by VDJdb matching, which favored anti-spike CD8 responses.

The length of the CDR3 is 18 residues. With V trimmed by 3 bases and J by 0 bases, 8 bases remained unmatched. This receptor was identified in an adult who was a healthcare worker with PCR-confirmed SARS-CoV-2 infection or an uninfected control (not recorded which). J is TRBJ1-5 and V is TRBV12-3 or TRBV12-4, with 10 positions matching TRBD1. Sequencing was performed on whole blood. The CDR3 nucleotides are TGTGCCAGCAGTTTCCTCGGACAGGGGGTATATAGCAATCAGCCCCAGCATTTT. Its translation: CASSFLGQGVYSNQPQHF.